This T cell receptor (beta chain) was recorded in a study of CD8+CD57+ T cells in acquired aplastic anemia. Details on this clonotype: A junction boundary mismatches the germline segment, possibly from a read error.

Per the germline V gene, CDR1 is DFQATT and CDR2 is SNEGSKA (reference sequence). The CDR3 sequence is 11 residues long. Genomic DNA acted as the template from which TCR beta VDJ combination and CDR3 sequence profiling were carried out. TCRdb re-called the reads through MiXCR, storing one row per CDR3 protein. The sample has about 160,000 distinct CDR3 sequences; around half are singletons. Patients chosen for sequencing had CD8+CD57+ cells that had expanded, as shown by flow cytometry. The TCR sequence derives from a human donor with aplastic anemia. The sequenced material came from sorted CD4+, CD8+, or CD8+CD57+ T cells (not recorded which) from PBMCs. The gene calls are TRBV20-1 and TRBJ2-7; D is undetermined. CDR3 sequence (DNA): TGCAGTGCTAGGTCCGGCTACGGGCAGTACTTC. Its protein is CSARSGYGQYF.